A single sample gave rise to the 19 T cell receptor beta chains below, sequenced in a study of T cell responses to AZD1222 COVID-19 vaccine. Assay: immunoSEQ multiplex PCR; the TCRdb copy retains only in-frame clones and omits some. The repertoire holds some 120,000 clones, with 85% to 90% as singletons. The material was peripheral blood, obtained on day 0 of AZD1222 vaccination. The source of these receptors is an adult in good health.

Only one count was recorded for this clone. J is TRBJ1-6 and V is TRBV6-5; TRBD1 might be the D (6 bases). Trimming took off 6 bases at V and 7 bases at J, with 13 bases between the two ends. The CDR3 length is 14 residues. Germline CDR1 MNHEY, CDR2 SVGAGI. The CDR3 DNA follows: TGTGCCAGCAGGAGTCAGGGGCCCAATTCACCCCTCCACTTT. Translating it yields CASRSQGPNSPLHF.

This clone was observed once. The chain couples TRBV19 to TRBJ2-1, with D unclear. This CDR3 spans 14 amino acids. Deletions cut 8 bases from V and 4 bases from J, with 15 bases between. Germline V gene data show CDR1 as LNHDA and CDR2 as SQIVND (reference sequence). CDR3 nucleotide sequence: TGTGCCAGTGGCGCAGGTAGAAGGTACAATGAGCAGTTCTTC. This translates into CASGAGRRYNEQFF.

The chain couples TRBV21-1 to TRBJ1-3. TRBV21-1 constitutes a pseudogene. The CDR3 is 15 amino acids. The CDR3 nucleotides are TGTGCCAGCAGCAAGAGCACTCCCCTGGGAAACACCATATATTTT. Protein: CASSKSTPLGNTIYF.

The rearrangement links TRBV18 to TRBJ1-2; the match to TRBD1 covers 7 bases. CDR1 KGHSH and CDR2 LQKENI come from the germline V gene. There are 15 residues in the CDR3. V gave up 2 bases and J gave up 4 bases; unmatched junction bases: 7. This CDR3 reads CASSPVWDSSYGYTF. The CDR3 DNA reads TGTGCCAGCTCACCAGTTTGGGACAGTAGCTATGGCTACACCTTC.

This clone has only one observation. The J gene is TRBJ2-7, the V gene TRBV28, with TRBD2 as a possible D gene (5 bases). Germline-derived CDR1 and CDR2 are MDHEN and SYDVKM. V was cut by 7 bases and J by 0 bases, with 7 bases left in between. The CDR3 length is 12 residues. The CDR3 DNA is TGTGCCAGCAACCGGGGCTCCTACGAGCAGTACTTC. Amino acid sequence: CASNRGSYEQYF. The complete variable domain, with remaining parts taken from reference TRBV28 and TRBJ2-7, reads DVKVTQSSRYLVKRTGEKVFLECVQDMDHENMFWYRQDPGLGLRLIYFSYDVKMKEKGDIPEGYSVSREKKERFSLILESASTNQTSMYLCASNRGSYEQYFGPGTRLTVT.

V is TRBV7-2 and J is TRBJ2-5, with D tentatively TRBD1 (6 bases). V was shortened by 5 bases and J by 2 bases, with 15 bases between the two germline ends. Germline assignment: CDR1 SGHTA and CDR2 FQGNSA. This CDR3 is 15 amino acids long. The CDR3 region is CASSPQTGPQETQYF. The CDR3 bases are TGTGCCAGCAGCCCCCAGACAGGTCCACAAGAGACCCAGTACTTC.

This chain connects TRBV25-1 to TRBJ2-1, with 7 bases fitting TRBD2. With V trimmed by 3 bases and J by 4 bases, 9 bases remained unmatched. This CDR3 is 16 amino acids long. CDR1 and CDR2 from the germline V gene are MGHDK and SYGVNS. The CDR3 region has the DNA TGTGCCAGCAGTGACCCGGCTAGCGGTAGATACAATGAGCAGTTCTTC. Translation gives CASSDPASGRYNEQFF.

The CDR3 loop is CATTFGTGGRQPQHF. The CDR3 DNA sequence: TGTGCCACCACGTTCGGGACAGGGGGCCGTCAGCCCCAGCATTTT. This chain connects TRBV28 to TRBJ1-5; 12 nucleotides match TRBD1. The germline V gene has CDR1 MDHEN and CDR2 SYDVKM. V shed 10 bases and J 6 bases; nucleotides not matched to a gene: 10. The CDR3 is made up of 15 amino acids.

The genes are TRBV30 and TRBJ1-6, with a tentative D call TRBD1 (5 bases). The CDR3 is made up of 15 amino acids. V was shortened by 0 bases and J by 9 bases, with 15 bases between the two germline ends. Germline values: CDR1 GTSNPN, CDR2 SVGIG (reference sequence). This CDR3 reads CAWSVLGQGISPLHF. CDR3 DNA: TGTGCCTGGAGTGTACTGGGGCAGGGTATTTCACCCCTCCACTTT.

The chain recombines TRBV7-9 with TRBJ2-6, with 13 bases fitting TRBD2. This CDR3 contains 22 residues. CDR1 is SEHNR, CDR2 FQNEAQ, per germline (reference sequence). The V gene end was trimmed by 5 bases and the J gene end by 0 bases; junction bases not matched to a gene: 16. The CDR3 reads CASSNPLARLAGGISGANVLTF. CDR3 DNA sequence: TGTGCCAGCAGCAACCCCCTCGCCCGACTAGCGGGAGGTATCTCTGGGGCCAACGTCCTGACTTTC.

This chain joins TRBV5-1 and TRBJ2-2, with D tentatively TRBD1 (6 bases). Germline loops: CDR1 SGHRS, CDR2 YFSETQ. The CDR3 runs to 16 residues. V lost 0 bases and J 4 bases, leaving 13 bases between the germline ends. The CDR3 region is CASSLVGKTGTGELFF. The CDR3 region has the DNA TGCGCCAGCAGCTTGGTCGGCAAGACAGGCACCGGGGAGCTGTTTTTT. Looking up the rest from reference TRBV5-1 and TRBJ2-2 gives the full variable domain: KAGVTQTPRYLIKTRGQQVTLSCSPISGHRSVSWYQQTPGQGLQFLFEYFSETQRNKGNFPGRFSGRQFSNSRSEMNVSTLELGDSALYLCASSLVGKTGTGELFFGEGSRLTVL.

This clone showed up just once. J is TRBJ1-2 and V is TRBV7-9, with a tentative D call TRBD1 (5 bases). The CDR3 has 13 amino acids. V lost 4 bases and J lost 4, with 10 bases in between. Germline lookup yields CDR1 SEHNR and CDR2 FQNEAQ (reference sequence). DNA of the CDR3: TGTGCCAGCAGCTGGGACGGTAGCTATGGCTACACCTTC. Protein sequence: CASSWDGSYGYTF.

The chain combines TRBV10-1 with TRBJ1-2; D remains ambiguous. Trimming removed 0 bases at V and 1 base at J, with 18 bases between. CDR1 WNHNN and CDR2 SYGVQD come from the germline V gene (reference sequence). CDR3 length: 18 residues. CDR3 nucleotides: TGCGCCAGCAGTGAGTCCGGGCAACCCCCCGGTTGTAACTATGGCTACACCTTC. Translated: CASSESGQPPGCNYGYTF.

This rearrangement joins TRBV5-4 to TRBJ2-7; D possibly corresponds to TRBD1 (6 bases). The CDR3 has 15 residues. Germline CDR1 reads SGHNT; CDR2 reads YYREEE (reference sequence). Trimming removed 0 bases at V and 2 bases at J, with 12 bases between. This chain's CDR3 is CASSLETGSAYEQYF. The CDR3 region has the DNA TGTGCCAGCAGCTTGGAAACAGGGTCCGCCTACGAGCAGTACTTC. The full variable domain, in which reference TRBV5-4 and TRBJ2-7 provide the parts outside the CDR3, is ETGVTQSPTHLIKTRGQQVTLRCSSQSGHNTVSWYQQALGQGPQFIFQYYREEENGRGNFPPRFSGLQFPNYSSELNVNALELDDSALYLCASSLETGSAYEQYFGPGTRLTVT.

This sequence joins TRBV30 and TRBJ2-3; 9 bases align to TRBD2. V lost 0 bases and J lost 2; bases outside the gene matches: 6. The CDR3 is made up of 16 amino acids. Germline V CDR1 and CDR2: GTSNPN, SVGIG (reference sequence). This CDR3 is CAWSVGLAGLTDTQYF. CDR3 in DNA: TGTGCCTGGAGTGTTGGGCTAGCGGGACTCACAGATACGCAGTATTTT.

The CDR3 DNA reads TGTGCCAGCAGTGAAGGATCTGGGGTTGGGAAAGCTTTCTTT. Its translation: CASSEGSGVGKAFF. The chain joins TRBV6-1 to TRBJ1-1; D is undetermined. Trimming left V 1 base short and J 9 bases short, with 15 bases between. The CDR3 has 14 amino acids. Germline V gene sequence: CDR1 MNHNS, CDR2 SASEGT.

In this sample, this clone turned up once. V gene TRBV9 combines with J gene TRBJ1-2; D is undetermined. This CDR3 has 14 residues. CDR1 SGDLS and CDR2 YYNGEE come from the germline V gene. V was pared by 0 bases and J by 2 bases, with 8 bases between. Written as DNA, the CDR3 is TGTGCCAGCAGCGTAGCGACGGCGAACTATGGCTACACCTTC. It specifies CASSVATANYGYTF.

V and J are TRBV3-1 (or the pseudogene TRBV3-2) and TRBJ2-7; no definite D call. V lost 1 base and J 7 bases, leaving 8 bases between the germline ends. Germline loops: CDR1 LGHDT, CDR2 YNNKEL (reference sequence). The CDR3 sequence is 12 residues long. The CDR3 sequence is CASSQAVGEQYF. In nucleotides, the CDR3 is TGTGCCAGCAGCCAAGCTGTAGGGGAGCAGTACTTC.

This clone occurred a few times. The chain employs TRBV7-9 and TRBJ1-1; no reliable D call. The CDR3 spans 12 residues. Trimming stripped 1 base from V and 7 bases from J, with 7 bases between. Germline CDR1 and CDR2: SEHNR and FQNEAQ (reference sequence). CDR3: CASSLEVGEAFF. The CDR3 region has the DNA TGTGCCAGCAGCTTAGAAGTCGGTGAAGCTTTCTTT.